The entry below gives a single TCR beta chain sequence along with its context. Its antigen is currently unknown. It was with unique molecular identifiers that the TCRbeta library was prepared. Using its own MiXCR run on the PCR reads, TCRdb lists one record per CDR3 protein. In the table there are 450,000 to 700,000 distinct CDR3 sequences, about a quarter of which are singletons. The data derive from a study of T-cell reconstitution after alpha-beta-depleted transplantation in children. Broader study findings: The study traced high day-60 TCRbeta diversity in some patients to surviving recipient T cells and thymic progenitors.

Trimming removed 3 bases from V and 5 bases from J; junction bases left unmatched: 6. The germline V gene encodes CDR1 SGHRS and CDR2 YFSETQ. CDR3 length: 14 amino acids. The sample consisted of PBMCs, taken before TCRalphabeta/CD19-depleted stem cell transplant. This TCR was recovered from a boy under two years old with Wiskott-Aldrich syndrome, due to receive a stem cell transplant. The rearrangement uses TRBV5-1 and TRBJ2-7; 9 bases are a match to TRBD1. Here the CDR3 reads CASSSRDRVDEQYF. The CDR3 nucleotides are TGCGCCAGCAGCTCCCGGGACAGGGTGGACGAGCAGTACTTC.